The rows below give T cell receptor beta chains drawn from one sample of a study of blood T cells in healthy people across ages. TCRdb called the 5' RACE reads again in MiXCR, with one record for every CDR3 protein. The sample has around 780,000 distinct CDR3 sequences; about 26% are singletons. The sample was also reused in another study, on T cells of mothers and their children.

The sequenced material came from blood. The origin of the receptors is a boy younger than 18 in good health. Both conserved end residues are part of each CDR3. The D gene is left open where the match is weak. Size tells how often a clone was seen (once, few, many) or the class of an expanded clone, and some rows leave it out.

j_call clone_size d_call v_call cdr3_nt cdr3_aa
TRBJ2-1 many TRBD2 TRBV20-1 TGCAGTGCTAGAGACGGGGGGTACTCCTACAATGAGCAGTTCTTC CSARDGGYSYNEQFF
TRBJ2-1 - - TRBV14 TGTGCCAGCAGCCAATTCCGGGACAATGAGCAGTTCTTC CASSQFRDNEQFF
TRBJ2-1 few - TRBV10-3 TGTGCCATCATGGGGCAAACCTACAATGAGCAGTTCTTC CAIMGQTYNEQFF
TRBJ1-2 few - TRBV29-1 TGCAGCGTTGGACTGAACTATGGCTACACCTTC CSVGLNYGYTF
TRBJ2-1 - TRBD2 TRBV20-1 TGCAGTGCTAGTAGGGCGGGGGGGCAGGTCAATGAGCAGTTCTTC CSASRAGGQVNEQFF
TRBJ1-2 few - TRBV19 TGTGCCAGTAGTAGACAGGCCCGAGATGGGGGCTACACCTTC CASSRQARDGGYTF
TRBJ2-2 - - TRBV29-1 TGCAGCGTTCTCGACACCCAGAGGACCGGGGAGCTGTTTTTT CSVLDTQRTGELFF
TRBJ1-1 - TRBD1 TRBV6-5 TGTGCCAGCAGAGACAGGGGCCCCCCGAGGAAAGCTTTCTTT CASRDRGPPRKAFF
TRBJ1-2 - - TRBV20-1 TGCAGTGCTAGACAGAGCTATGGCTACACCTTC CSARQSYGYTF
TRBJ1-1 few - TRBV19 TGTGCCAGTAGTCAAATTATGAACACTGAAGCTTTCTTT CASSQIMNTEAFF
TRBJ1-4 - TRBD1 TRBV12-3/TRBV12-4 TGTGCCAGCAGACGGGACAGGTGGAATGAAAAACTGTTTTTT CASRRDRWNEKLFF
TRBJ1-6 few - TRBV7-9 TGTGCCAGCAGCGCTGGGCAGGGTTCCTATAATTCACCCCTCCACTTT CASSAGQGSYNSPLHF
TRBJ2-1 few - TRBV7-2 TGTGCCAGCAGCTCCCACCCAGGGGAGCAGTTCTTC CASSSHPGEQFF
TRBJ1-4 - - TRBV7-9 TGTGCCAGCAACTTAAGTACAGGGACAGAAAAACTGTTTTTT CASNLSTGTEKLFF
TRBJ2-4 few - TRBV27 TGTGCCAGCAGCTTCGGTGGGGAATTAAGAAACATTCAGTACTTC CASSFGGELRNIQYF
TRBJ2-5 few TRBD1 TRBV5-1 TGCGCCAGCAGCTGGAGGCGGACAGGGGAACACGAGACCCAATACTTC CASSWRRTGEHETQYF
TRBJ2-5 - TRBD2 TRBV20-1 TGCAGTGCTTTCCCTAGGGGGTCTAGCGGGGGATTGGAGACCCAGTACTTC CSAFPRGSSGGLETQYF
TRBJ2-3 few TRBD2 TRBV20-1 TGCAGTGCTAGAGTGGCGGGGGGGCCAGATACGCAGTATTTT CSARVAGGPDTQYF
TRBJ1-6 - - TRBV11-2 TGTGCCAGCAGCTTAGATGACCAGGGGAGCTCCTATAATTCACCCCTCCACTTT CASSLDDQGSSYNSPLHF
TRBJ2-1 - TRBD2 TRBV20-1 TGCAGTGCTAGCCTGGCGGGGGGGTACAATGAGCAGTTCTTC CSASLAGGYNEQFF
TRBJ1-4 once - TRBV20-1 TGCAGTGCTAGACTGGGGGGGAGGGAAAAACTGTTTTTT CSARLGGREKLFF
TRBJ2-6 few - TRBV24-1 TGTGCCACCAGTCCGAGAGTAGGGGCCAACGTCCTGACTTTC CATSPRVGANVLTF
TRBJ1-2 many - TRBV7-3 TGTGCCAGCAGAGGCTATGGCTACACCTTC CASRGYGYTF
TRBJ2-3 few TRBD2 TRBV5-5 TGTGCCAGCAGCTTGGTTTCCAGCGGGAATACGCAGTATTTT CASSLVSSGNTQYF
TRBJ1-2 few TRBD1 TRBV29-1 TGCAGCGTTCCAGGGGGCGCGGGTGGCTACACCTTC CSVPGGAGGYTF
TRBJ2-1 - - TRBV12-3/TRBV12-4 TGTGCCAGCAGCGCCCACTATATTTCCTACAATGAGCAGTTCTTC CASSAHYISYNEQFF
TRBJ2-2 few TRBD2 TRBV5-1 TGCGCCAGCAGCTTGGAAACGAGCGGGGGGTACACCGGGGAGCTGTTTTTT CASSLETSGGYTGELFF
TRBJ1-4 - TRBD1 TRBV5-5 TGTGCCAGCAGCCCTCTCACCGACAGGGTTAATGAAAAACTGTTTTTT CASSPLTDRVNEKLFF
TRBJ1-3 - - TRBV10-1 TGCGCCAGCAGTGATGGAGGGCTTGGAAACACCATATATTTT CASSDGGLGNTIYF
TRBJ2-6 few - TRBV28 TGTGCCAGCAGGTGGGGTGCTGGGGCCAACGTCCTGACTTTC CASRWGAGANVLTF
TRBJ2-1 many - TRBV6-6 TGTGCCAGCAGTTTCGGTGATGAGCAGTTCTTC CASSFGDEQFF
TRBJ2-5 - TRBD1 TRBV11-2 TGTGCCAGCAGCTTAGCTACGGGACAGGGGCGGGAGACCCAGTACTTC CASSLATGQGRETQYF
TRBJ2-4 - - TRBV27 TGTGCCAGCAGTTTAACAGGGTTGGGAGCCAAAAACATTCAGTACTTC CASSLTGLGAKNIQYF
TRBJ1-3 - - TRBV5-1 TGCCCCAGCAGCTTGAGTCTGAGGATGGGCCTTCACTCTGGAAACACCATATATTTT CPSSLSLRMGLHSGNTIYF
TRBJ2-5 few TRBD2 TRBV12-3/TRBV12-4 TGTGCCAGTCTTTTCGGCGGGGGGTCGAGGGAGACCCAGTACTTC CASLFGGGSRETQYF
TRBJ2-7 - - TRBV5-6 TGTGCCAGCAGCCCCCCGGGGCGCACCTACGAGCAGTACTTC CASSPPGRTYEQYF
TRBJ2-7 - TRBD2 TRBV5-1 TGCGCCAGCACCAAAACCTCAGGACTAACCGGGACTAGCGGGGCCTACGAGCAGTACTTC CASTKTSGLTGTSGAYEQYF
TRBJ2-5 few - TRBV20-1 TGCAGTGCTAGAATGGGACTCACTAAAGAGACCCAGTACTTC CSARMGLTKETQYF
TRBJ2-5 few - TRBV3-1 TGTGCCAGCAGCCAAGATCTGGTCGGGGGAAGGGCCCAGTACTTC CASSQDLVGGRAQYF
TRBJ1-2 few - TRBV7-4 TGTGCCAGCTGCGGCAGCCTCTATGGCTACACCTTC CASCGSLYGYTF
TRBJ2-5 few TRBD1 TRBV6-6 TGTGCCAGCAGTCCGGACAGGAACTCCCCAGGGACCCAGTACTTC CASSPDRNSPGTQYF
TRBJ2-7 - - TRBV5-1 TGCGCCAGCCGAAACTCAGGTGCCTACGAGCAGTACTTC CASRNSGAYEQYF
TRBJ2-1 few - TRBV29-1 TGCAGCGGGGACTCCCCTACTCACAATGAGCAGTTCTTC CSGDSPTHNEQFF
TRBJ1-4 few - TRBV6-6 TGTGCCAGTAGTGGGGGGGCCAGGGAAAAACTGTTTTTT CASSGGAREKLFF
TRBJ2-1 - TRBD2 TRBV20-1 TGCAGTGCCAAAGGACTAGCGGACTCGGAGCAGTTCTTC CSAKGLADSEQFF
TRBJ2-2 - TRBD2 TRBV28 TGTGCCAGCAGTCATCGGGCGGGAGCGTCCACCGGGGAGCTGTTTTTT CASSHRAGASTGELFF
TRBJ2-2 few - TRBV24-1 TGTGCCACCAGTGATAACAGGGCCGGGGAGCTGTTTTTT CATSDNRAGELFF
TRBJ1-4 - - TRBV6-5 TGTGCCAGCAGTTCCTCCTTTCGGGGGGGCACTAATGAAAAACTGTTTTTT CASSSSFRGGTNEKLFF
TRBJ2-7 once TRBD1 TRBV28 TGTGCCAGCAGTACGGGACAGGGTGGCGAGCAGTACTTC CASSTGQGGEQYF
TRBJ2-7 few TRBD1 TRBV5-1 TGCGCCAGCAGCTTGGCTACAGGGGAGACCCACGAGCAGTACTTC CASSLATGETHEQYF
TRBJ2-3 - TRBD1 TRBV5-1 TGCGCCAGCAGCGGAAGGGACAGAACAGATACGCAGTATTTT CASSGRDRTDTQYF
TRBJ2-2 - - TRBV3-1 TGTGCCAGCAGCCGGAGGACGAAGGGGCTAACCGGGGAGCTGTTTTTT CASSRRTKGLTGELFF
TRBJ2-1 - - TRBV28 TGTGCCAGCAGTTGGTCGGGTTTCGCACACACGCATGAGCAGTTCTTC CASSWSGFAHTHEQFF